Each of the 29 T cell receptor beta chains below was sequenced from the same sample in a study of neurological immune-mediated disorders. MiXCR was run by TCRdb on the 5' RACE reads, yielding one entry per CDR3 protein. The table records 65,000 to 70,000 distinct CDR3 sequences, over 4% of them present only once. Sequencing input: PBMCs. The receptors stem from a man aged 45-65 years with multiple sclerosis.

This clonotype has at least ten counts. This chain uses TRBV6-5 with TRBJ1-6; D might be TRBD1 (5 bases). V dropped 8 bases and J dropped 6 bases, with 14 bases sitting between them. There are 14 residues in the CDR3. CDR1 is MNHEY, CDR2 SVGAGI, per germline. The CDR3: CASPRDRPNSPLHF. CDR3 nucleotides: TGTGCCAGCCCCCGGGACCGCCCTAATTCACCCCTCCACTTT.

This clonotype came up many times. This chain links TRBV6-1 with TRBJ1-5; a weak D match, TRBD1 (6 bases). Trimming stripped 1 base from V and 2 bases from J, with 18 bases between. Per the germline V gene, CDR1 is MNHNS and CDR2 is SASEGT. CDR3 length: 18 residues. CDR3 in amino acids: CASSEVGTPRLGNQPQHF. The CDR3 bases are TGTGCCAGCAGTGAAGTGGGGACACCCAGGCTGGGCAATCAGCCCCAGCATTTT.

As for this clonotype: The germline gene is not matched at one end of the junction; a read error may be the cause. CDR3: CASSSVNSPLHF. CDR3 coding DNA: TGTGCCAGCAGCTCCGTGAACTCACCCCTACACTTT. This chain links TRBV11-2 with TRBJ1-6; D ambiguous. The CDR3 contains 12 residues. Germline V gene data show CDR1 as SGHAT and CDR2 as FQNNGV.

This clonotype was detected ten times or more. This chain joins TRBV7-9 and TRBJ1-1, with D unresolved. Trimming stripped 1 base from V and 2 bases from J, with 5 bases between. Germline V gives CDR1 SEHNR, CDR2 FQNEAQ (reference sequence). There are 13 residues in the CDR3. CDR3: CASSLELNTEAFF. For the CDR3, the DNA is TGTGCCAGCAGCTTAGAACTCAACACTGAAGCTTTCTTT. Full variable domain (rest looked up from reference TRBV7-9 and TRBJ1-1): DTGVSQNPRHKITKRGQNVTFRCDPISEHNRLYWYRQTLGQGPEFLTYFQNEAQLEKSRLLSDRFSAERPKGSFSTLEIQRTEQGDSAMYLCASSLELNTEAFFGQGTRLTVV.

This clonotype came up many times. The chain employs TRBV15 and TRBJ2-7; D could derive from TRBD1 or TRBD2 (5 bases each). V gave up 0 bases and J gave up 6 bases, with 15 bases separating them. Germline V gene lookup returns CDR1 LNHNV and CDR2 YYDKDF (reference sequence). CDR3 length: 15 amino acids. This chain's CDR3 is CATSRDLTPGGEQYV. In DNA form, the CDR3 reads TGTGCCACCAGCAGAGACTTGACCCCTGGGGGCGAGCAGTACGTC.

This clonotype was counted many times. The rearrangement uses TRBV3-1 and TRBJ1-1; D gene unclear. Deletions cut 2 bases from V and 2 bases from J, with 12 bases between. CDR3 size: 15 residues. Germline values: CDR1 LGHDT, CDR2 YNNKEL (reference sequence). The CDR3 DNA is TGTGCCAGCAGCCAACCCAAGGGTTCTAACACTGAAGCTTTCTTT. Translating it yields CASSQPKGSNTEAFF.

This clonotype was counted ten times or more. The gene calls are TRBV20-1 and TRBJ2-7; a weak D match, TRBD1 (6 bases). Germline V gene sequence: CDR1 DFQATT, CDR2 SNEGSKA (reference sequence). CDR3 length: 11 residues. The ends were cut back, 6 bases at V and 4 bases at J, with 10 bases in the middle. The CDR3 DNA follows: TGCAGTGCAGGACAGCTTTACGAGCAGTACTTC. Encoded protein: CSAGQLYEQYF.

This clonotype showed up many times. The CDR3 here is CASSLVAMAQHF. The CDR3 coding sequence is TGTGCCAGCAGCTTAGTCGCGATGGCCCAGCATTTT. The genes are TRBV7-8 and TRBJ1-5; D not certain. CDR1 and CDR2 from the germline V gene are SGHVS and FQNEAQ. Trimming shortened V by 1 base and J by 11 bases, and 9 bases separated the two germline ends. There are 12 residues in the CDR3.

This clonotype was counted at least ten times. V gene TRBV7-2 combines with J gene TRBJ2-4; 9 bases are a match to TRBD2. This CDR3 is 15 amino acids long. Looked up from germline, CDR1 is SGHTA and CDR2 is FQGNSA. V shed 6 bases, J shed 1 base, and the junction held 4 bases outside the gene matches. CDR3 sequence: CASRTGTSAKNIQYF. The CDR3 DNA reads TGTGCCAGCAGGACCGGGACTAGCGCCAAAAACATTCAGTACTTC.

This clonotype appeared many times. The CDR3 coding sequence is TGTGCCAGCAGCCCACACCCAGGGGGGCTTGGGGATTTCCCCCAAGAGACCCAGTACTTC. Protein sequence: CASSPHPGGLGDFPQETQYF. The rearrangement joins TRBV6-5 to TRBJ2-5, with D possibly matching TRBD1 (7 bases). This CDR3 region has 20 residues. The germline gives CDR1 MNHEY, CDR2 SVGAGI. The V and J ends lost 6 bases and 1 base respectively, with 30 bases between them.

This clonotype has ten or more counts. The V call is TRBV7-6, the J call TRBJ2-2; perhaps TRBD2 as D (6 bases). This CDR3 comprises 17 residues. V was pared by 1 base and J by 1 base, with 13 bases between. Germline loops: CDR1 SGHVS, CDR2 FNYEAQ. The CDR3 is CASSLDTTAGNTGELFF. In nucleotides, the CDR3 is TGTGCCAGCAGCTTAGATACAACAGCGGGGAACACCGGGGAGCTGTTTTTT.

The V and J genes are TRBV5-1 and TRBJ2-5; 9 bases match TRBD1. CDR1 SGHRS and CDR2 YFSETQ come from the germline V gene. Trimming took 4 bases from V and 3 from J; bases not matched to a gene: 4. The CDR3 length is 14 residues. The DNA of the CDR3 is TGCGCCAGCAGCAGGGACAGGGACGAAGAGACCCAGTACTTC. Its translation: CASSRDRDEETQYF.

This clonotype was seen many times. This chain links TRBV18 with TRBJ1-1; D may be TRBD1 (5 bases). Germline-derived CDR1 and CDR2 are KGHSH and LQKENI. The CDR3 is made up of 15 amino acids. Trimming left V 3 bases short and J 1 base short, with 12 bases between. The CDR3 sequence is CASSPKQTENTEAFF. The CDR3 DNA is TGTGCCAGCTCACCGAAACAGACAGAGAACACTGAAGCTTTCTTT.

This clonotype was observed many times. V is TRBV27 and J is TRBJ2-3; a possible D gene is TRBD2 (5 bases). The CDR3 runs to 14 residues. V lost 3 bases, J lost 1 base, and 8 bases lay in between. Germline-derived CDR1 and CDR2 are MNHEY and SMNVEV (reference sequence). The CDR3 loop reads CASSFFGGTDTQYF. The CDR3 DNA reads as TGTGCCAGCAGTTTTTTCGGGGGCACAGATACGCAGTATTTT.

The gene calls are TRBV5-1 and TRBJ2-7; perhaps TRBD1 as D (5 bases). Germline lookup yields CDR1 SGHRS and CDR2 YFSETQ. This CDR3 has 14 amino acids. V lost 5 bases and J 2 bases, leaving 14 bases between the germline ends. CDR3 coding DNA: TGCGCCAGCAGAGGTGGGGCCGGTACCTACGAGCAGTACTTC. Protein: CASRGGAGTYEQYF.

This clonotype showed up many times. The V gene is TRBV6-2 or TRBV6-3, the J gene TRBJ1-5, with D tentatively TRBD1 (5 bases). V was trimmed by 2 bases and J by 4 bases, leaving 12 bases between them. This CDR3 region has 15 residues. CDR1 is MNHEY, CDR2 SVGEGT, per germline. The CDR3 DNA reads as TGTGCCAGCAGTTACGGGCAGGGTCGGAATCAGCCCCAGCATTTT. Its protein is CASSYGQGRNQPQHF.

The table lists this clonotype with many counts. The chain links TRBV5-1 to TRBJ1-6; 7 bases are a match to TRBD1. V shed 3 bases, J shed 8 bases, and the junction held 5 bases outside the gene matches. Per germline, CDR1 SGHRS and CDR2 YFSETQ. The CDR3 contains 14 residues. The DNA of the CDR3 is TGCGCCAGCAGCTCTCGGGACAGAGATTCACCCCTCCACTTT. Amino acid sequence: CASSSRDRDSPLHF.

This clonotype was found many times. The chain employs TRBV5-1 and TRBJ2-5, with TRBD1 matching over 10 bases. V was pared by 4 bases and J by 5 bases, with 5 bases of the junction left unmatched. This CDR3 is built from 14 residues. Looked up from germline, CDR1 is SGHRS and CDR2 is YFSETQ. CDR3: CASSRTGGQETQYF. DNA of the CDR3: TGCGCCAGCAGCCGGACAGGGGGACAGGAGACCCAGTACTTC.

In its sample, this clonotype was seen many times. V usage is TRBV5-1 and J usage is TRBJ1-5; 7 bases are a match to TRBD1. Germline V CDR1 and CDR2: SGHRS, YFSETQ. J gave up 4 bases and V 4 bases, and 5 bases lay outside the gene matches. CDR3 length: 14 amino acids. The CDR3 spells CASSPGTANQPQHF. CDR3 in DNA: TGCGCCAGCAGCCCGGGGACAGCTAATCAGCCCCAGCATTTT.

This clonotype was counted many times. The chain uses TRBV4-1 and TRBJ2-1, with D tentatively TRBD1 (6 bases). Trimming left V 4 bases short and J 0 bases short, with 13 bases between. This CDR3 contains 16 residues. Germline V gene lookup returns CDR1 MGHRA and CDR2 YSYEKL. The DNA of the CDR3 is TGCGCCAGCAGCCCTATCCAGGGGCGCTCCTACAATGAGCAGTTCTTC. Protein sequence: CASSPIQGRSYNEQFF.

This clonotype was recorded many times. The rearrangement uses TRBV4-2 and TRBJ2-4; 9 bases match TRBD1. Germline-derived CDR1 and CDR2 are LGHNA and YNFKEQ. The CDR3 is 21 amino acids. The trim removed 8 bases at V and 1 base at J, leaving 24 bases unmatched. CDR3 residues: CASSPAHSDPGQGFAKNIQYF. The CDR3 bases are TGTGCCAGCTCCCCAGCCCACTCGGACCCGGGACAGGGCTTCGCCAAAAACATTCAGTACTTC.

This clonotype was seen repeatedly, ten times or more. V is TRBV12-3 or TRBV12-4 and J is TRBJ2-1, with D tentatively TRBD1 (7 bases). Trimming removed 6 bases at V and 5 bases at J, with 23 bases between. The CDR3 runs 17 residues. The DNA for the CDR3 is TGTGCCAGCAGCCTAACGACAGGGTGGGACTCACACAATGAGCAGTTCTTC. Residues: CASSLTTGWDSHNEQFF.

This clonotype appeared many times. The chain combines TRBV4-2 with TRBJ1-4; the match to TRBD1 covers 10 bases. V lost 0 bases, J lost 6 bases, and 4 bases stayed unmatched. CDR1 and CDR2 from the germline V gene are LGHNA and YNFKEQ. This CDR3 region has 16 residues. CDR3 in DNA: TGTGCCAGCAGCCAAGAAACCGGGACAGGGGATGAAAAACTGTTTTTT. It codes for CASSQETGTGDEKLFF.

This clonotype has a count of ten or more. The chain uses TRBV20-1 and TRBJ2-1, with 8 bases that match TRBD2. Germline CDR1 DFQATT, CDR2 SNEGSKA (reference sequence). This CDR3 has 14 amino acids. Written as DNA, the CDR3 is TGCAGCAACAAGTTTGGGACTAGTCACAATGAGCAGTTCTTC. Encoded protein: CSNKFGTSHNEQFF.

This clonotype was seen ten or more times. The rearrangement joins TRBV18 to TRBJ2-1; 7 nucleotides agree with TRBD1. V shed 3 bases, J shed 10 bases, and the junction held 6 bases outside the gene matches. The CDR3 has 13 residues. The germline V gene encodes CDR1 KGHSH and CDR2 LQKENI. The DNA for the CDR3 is TGTGCCAGCTCACCCTCAGGGGGTAGGGAGCAGTTCTTC. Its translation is CASSPSGGREQFF.

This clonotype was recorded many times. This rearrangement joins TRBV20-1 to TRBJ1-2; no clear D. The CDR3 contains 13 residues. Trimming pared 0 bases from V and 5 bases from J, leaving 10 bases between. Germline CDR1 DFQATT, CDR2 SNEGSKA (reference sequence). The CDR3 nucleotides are TGCAGTGCTAGAGAGGCTACCTATTATGGCTACACCTTC. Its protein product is CSAREATYYGYTF.

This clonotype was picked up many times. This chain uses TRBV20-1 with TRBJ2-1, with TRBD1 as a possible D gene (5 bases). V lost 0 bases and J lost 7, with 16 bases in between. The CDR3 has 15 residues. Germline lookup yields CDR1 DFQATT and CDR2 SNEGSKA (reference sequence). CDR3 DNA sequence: TGCAGTGCTAGAGAGGGCCAGGGTTTGAGTAATGAGCAGTTCTTC. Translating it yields CSAREGQGLSNEQFF.

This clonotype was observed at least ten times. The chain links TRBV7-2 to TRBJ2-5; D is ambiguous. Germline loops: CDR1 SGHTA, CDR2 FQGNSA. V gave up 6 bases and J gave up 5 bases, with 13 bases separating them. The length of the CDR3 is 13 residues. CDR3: CASRNLVSETQYF. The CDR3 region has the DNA TGTGCCAGCAGAAACCTAGTTAGTGAGACCCAGTACTTC.

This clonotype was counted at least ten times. The DNA for the CDR3 is TGCGCCAGCAGCTTGGCGTTTGGGAGTCTCGAAGGCTACACCTTC. Amino acids: CASSLAFGSLEGYTF. The V call is TRBV5-1, the J call TRBJ1-2; no firm D call. Germline CDR1 and CDR2: SGHRS and YFSETQ. Trimming left V 0 bases short and J 8 bases short, with 17 bases between. The CDR3 loop spans 15 amino acids.